A selection of T cell receptor beta chains follows, all from one sample in a study of CD8 T cells in ankylosing spondylitis. TCRdb ran MiXCR on the 5' RACE reads and lists one entry per CDR3 protein. The data hold approximately 300,000 distinct CDR3 sequences, with roughly 20% observed a single time. Material: blood, either unsorted or a sorted T cell fraction (not recorded which). The receptors derive from a female donor with ankylosing spondylitis or in good health (not recorded which). Each CDR3 is given with its conserved first and last residue. The order of the fields is J gene, D gene, clone size, V gene, CDR3 protein, CDR3 DNA. The D gene is left open where the match is weak. A clone size is listed for some rows: how often the clone was seen (once, few, many), or a class if it is expanded.

J gene: TRBJ2-2
D gene: .
clone size: many
V gene: TRBV20-1
CDR3 protein: CSARDIWNTGELFF
CDR3 DNA: TGCAGTGCTAGAGATATTTGGAACACCGGGGAGCTGTTTTTT

J gene: TRBJ2-3
D gene: TRBD1
clone size: .
V gene: TRBV27
CDR3 protein: CASSPGTDTDTQYF
CDR3 DNA: TGTGCCAGCAGTCCCGGGACAGACACAGATACGCAGTATTTT

J gene: TRBJ2-7
D gene: .
clone size: .
V gene: TRBV5-6
CDR3 protein: CASRTRLRVLGEQYF
CDR3 DNA: TGTGCCAGCAGGACTCGATTACGGGTGTTGGGCGAGCAGTACTTC

J gene: TRBJ1-2
D gene: .
clone size: many
V gene: TRBV12-3/TRBV12-4
CDR3 protein: CASSLTGYGYTF
CDR3 DNA: TGTGCCAGCAGCCTTACAGGGTATGGCTACACCTTC

J gene: TRBJ1-1
D gene: .
clone size: .
V gene: TRBV9
CDR3 protein: CASSGTVTEAFF
CDR3 DNA: TGTGCCAGCAGCGGAACCGTCACTGAAGCTTTCTTT

J gene: TRBJ2-1
D gene: .
clone size: many
V gene: TRBV5-6
CDR3 protein: CASSLRVGAVYNEQFF
CDR3 DNA: TGTGCCAGCAGCTTAAGGGTGGGAGCAGTCTACAATGAGCAGTTCTTC

J gene: TRBJ2-7
D gene: .
clone size: few
V gene: TRBV20-1
CDR3 protein: CSARDGAANTCEQYF
CDR3 DNA: TGCAGTGCTAGAGATGGGGCAGCGAATACCTGCGAGCAGTACTTC

J gene: TRBJ2-5
D gene: .
clone size: many
V gene: TRBV2
CDR3 protein: CASRGPPHPLGGQYF
CDR3 DNA: TGTGCCAGCAGGGGCCCCCCACACCCCTTAGGGGGCCAGTACTTC

J gene: TRBJ2-5
D gene: .
clone size: .
V gene: TRBV24-1
CDR3 protein: CATSSPRDSETQYF
CDR3 DNA: TGTGCCACCAGCAGCCCAAGGGATTCCGAGACCCAGTACTTC

J gene: TRBJ1-2
D gene: .
clone size: .
V gene: TRBV6-5
CDR3 protein: CASSYRNGGGTYGYTF
CDR3 DNA: TGTGCCAGCAGTTACAGGAATGGAGGGGGAACGTATGGCTACACCTTC

J gene: TRBJ2-1
D gene: .
clone size: many
V gene: TRBV12-3/TRBV12-4
CDR3 protein: CASSLARGEQFF
CDR3 DNA: TGTGCCAGCAGTTTAGCGCGGGGTGAGCAGTTCTTC

J gene: TRBJ2-3
D gene: TRBD2
clone size: few
V gene: TRBV10-3
CDR3 protein: CAIRKTSGTDTQYF
CDR3 DNA: TGTGCCATCAGGAAGACTAGCGGCACAGATACGCAGTATTTT

J gene: TRBJ1-1
D gene: .
clone size: many
V gene: TRBV29-1
CDR3 protein: CSDGPSVAFF
CDR3 DNA: TGCAGCGACGGACCGTCAGTGGCTTTCTTT

J gene: TRBJ2-1
D gene: TRBD2
clone size: few
V gene: TRBV12-3/TRBV12-4
CDR3 protein: CASSLGLAGEEQFF
CDR3 DNA: TGTGCCAGCAGCTTGGGACTAGCGGGAGAGGAGCAGTTCTTC

J gene: TRBJ1-2
D gene: .
clone size: few
V gene: TRBV20-1
CDR3 protein: CSATGQPINGYTF
CDR3 DNA: TGCAGTGCCACAGGACAGCCTATAAATGGCTACACCTTC

J gene: TRBJ2-1
D gene: .
clone size: .
V gene: TRBV9
CDR3 protein: CASSVGVAKDNEQFF
CDR3 DNA: TGTGCCAGCAGCGTAGGGGTAGCGAAAGACAATGAGCAGTTCTTC

J gene: TRBJ2-2
D gene: TRBD1
clone size: few
V gene: TRBV5-6
CDR3 protein: CASSLRDRVYTGELFF
CDR3 DNA: TGTGCCAGCAGCCTCAGGGACAGGGTTTACACCGGGGAGCTGTTTTTT

J gene: TRBJ2-3
D gene: TRBD2
clone size: .
V gene: TRBV7-6
CDR3 protein: CASSSPRLAGQLDTQYF
CDR3 DNA: TGTGCCAGCAGCTCGCCCAGACTAGCGGGCCAACTGGATACGCAGTATTTT

J gene: TRBJ2-7
D gene: .
clone size: .
V gene: TRBV7-2
CDR3 protein: CASSLRPDYEQYF
CDR3 DNA: TGTGCCAGCAGCTTAAGGCCGGACTACGAGCAGTACTTC

J gene: TRBJ2-7
D gene: .
clone size: .
V gene: TRBV6-5
CDR3 protein: CASSSATVDRTIYEQYF
CDR3 DNA: TGTGCCAGCAGTTCCGCGACGGTCGACAGGACCATCTACGAGCAGTACTTC

J gene: TRBJ2-7
D gene: .
clone size: few
V gene: TRBV20-1
CDR3 protein: CSAREDTHEQYF
CDR3 DNA: TGCAGTGCTAGAGAGGACACCCACGAGCAGTACTTC

J gene: TRBJ2-1
D gene: TRBD2
clone size: .
V gene: TRBV28
CDR3 protein: CASSRLAGNEQFF
CDR3 DNA: TGTGCCAGCAGTCGACTAGCAGGGAATGAGCAGTTCTTC

J gene: TRBJ2-7
D gene: .
clone size: .
V gene: TRBV10-3
CDR3 protein: CAISDTSYEQYF
CDR3 DNA: TGTGCCATCAGTGATACCAGCTACGAGCAGTACTTC

J gene: TRBJ2-2
D gene: .
clone size: .
V gene: TRBV20-1
CDR3 protein: CSARPGTLTGELFF
CDR3 DNA: TGCAGTGCGAGACCCGGGACCCTCACCGGGGAGCTGTTTTTT